These 30 T cell receptor beta chains originate from one sample sequenced in a study of cytomegalovirus exposure and HLA in healthy donors (dated by TCRdb to the late 2010s). The library was built by means of the immunoSEQ multiplex PCR assay. A mixture of 60 forward primers for TCR Vbeta segments and 13 reverse primers for TCR Jbeta segments was used in the multiplex PCR. TCRdb mirrors the immuneACCESS table, restricted to in-frame sequences. Some clones are absent from its copies; in checked studies, under half trace to an unresolved V gene, and the reason for the others is unknown. The sample table shows fewer than 250,000 clones, and around 79% are seen once. Together, the top ten hold approximately 2% of the sample. Sequencing input: PBMCs. The receptors here all came from a male donor in good health and CMV-seronegative.

The V call is TRBV30, the J call TRBJ1-6; D perhaps matches TRBD1 (6 bases). The CDR3 sequence is 13 residues long. The germline V gene has CDR1 GTSNPN and CDR2 SVGIG (reference sequence). The CDR3 DNA follows: TGTGCGCTGATGGTGGACAGCAATTCACCCCTCCACTTT. This sequence encodes CALMVDSNSPLHF.

This clone was seen a single time. The J gene is TRBJ2-3, the V gene TRBV28; D is possibly TRBD2 (5 bases). Trimming removed 8 bases at V and 1 base at J, with 16 bases between. The V gene's germline CDR1 is MDHEN and CDR2 SYDVKM. The CDR3 contains 15 residues. For the CDR3, the DNA is TGTGCCAGCTTAGAGGGAACTTTGGGCACAGATACGCAGTATTTT. Translating it yields CASLEGTLGTDTQYF.

J is TRBJ2-7 and V is TRBV9; tentatively, D is TRBD2 (5 bases). Trimming cost V 7 bases and J 3 bases, with 8 bases left between them. This CDR3 contains 11 residues. From germline, CDR1 is SGDLS and CDR2 YYNGEE. The CDR3 loop is CASGGLYEQYF. For the CDR3, the DNA is TGTGCCAGCGGCGGGCTCTACGAGCAGTACTTC. Complete variable domain (other parts from reference TRBV9 and TRBJ2-7): DSGVTQTPKHLITATGQRVTLRCSPRSGDLSVYWYQQSLDQGLQFLIQYYNGEERAKGNILERFSAQQFPDLHSELNLSSLELGDSALYFCASGGLYEQYFGPGTRLTVT.

The CDR3 region has the DNA TGTGCCAGCAGTCACCCGGACAGGGTTCGATATGGCTACACCTTC. Translating it yields CASSHPDRVRYGYTF. J is TRBJ1-2 and V is TRBV28, with 8 positions matching TRBD1. Germline V gene data show CDR1 as MDHEN and CDR2 as SYDVKM. The length of the CDR3 is 15 residues. Germline trimming cut 5 bases from V and 5 bases from J; bases unmatched to any gene: 10.

V is TRBV11-2 and J is TRBJ1-2, with D perhaps matching TRBD1 (6 bases). This CDR3 is built from 14 residues. Germline V lookup: CDR1 SGHAT, CDR2 FQNNGV. Trimming took 6 bases from V and 5 from J, leaving 16 bases between them. This CDR3 is CASRNPRGSYGYTF. The CDR3 DNA reads TGTGCCAGCAGGAACCCCAGGGGATCTTATGGCTACACCTTC.

V gene TRBV10-3 combines with J gene TRBJ1-6, with a weak D call TRBD1 (5 bases). Trimming removed 8 bases at V and 0 bases at J, with 11 bases between. Germline CDR1 reads ENHRY; CDR2 reads SYGVKD. The CDR3 extends over 15 amino acids. The CDR3 region has the DNA TGTGCCATCTCTGCAGACAGCTCCTATAATTCACCCCTCCACTTT. Its protein is CAISADSSYNSPLHF.

This clone is a singleton in its sample. The chain joins TRBV6-5 to TRBJ1-5; D unclear. CDR1 MNHEY and CDR2 SVGAGI come from the germline V gene. Trimming pared 7 bases from V and 5 bases from J, leaving 9 bases between. The CDR3 is made up of 12 amino acids. CDR3 residues: CASTSTDQPQHF. The CDR3 coding sequence is TGTGCCAGCACCTCCACAGATCAGCCCCAGCATTTT.

This clone has a handful of counts. This chain uses TRBV4-3 with TRBJ1-4, with D hard to call. This CDR3 contains 17 residues. Trimming pared 4 bases from V and 7 bases from J, leaving 22 bases between. Germline CDR1 LGHNA, CDR2 YSLEER. DNA of the CDR3: TGCGCCAGCAGCCCCTCCGGGAGGGCCGATCTGGTTGAAAAACTGTTTTTT. It translates to CASSPSGRADLVEKLFF.

The V and J genes are TRBV27 and TRBJ2-3; unclear D gene. CDR1 and CDR2 from the germline V gene are MNHEY and SMNVEV (reference sequence). There are 14 residues in the CDR3. Trimming took off 5 bases at V and 5 bases at J, with 14 bases between the two ends. The CDR3 sequence is CASSPPQYKDTQYF. CDR3 in DNA: TGTGCCAGCAGTCCCCCCCAGTATAAAGATACGCAGTATTTT.

CDR3 in DNA: TGTGCCAGCAGTGAAGGAGTACAGGCTTTCTTT. Protein: CASSEGVQAFF. The chain links TRBV6-1 to TRBJ1-1; D remains ambiguous. V was cut by 1 base and J by 11 bases, with 8 bases left in between. The CDR3 is 11 amino acids. Germline assignment: CDR1 MNHNS and CDR2 SASEGT.

The chain joins TRBV29-1 to TRBJ2-2, with D possibly TRBD2 on 5 matching bases. CDR1 is SQVTM and CDR2 is ANQGSEA in the germline V gene. The CDR3 contains 13 residues. V gave up 4 bases and J gave up 5 bases, with 11 bases separating them. CDR3 in DNA: TGCAGCGTTGGGATGTGGGAGACCGGGGAGCTGTTTTTT. Translating it yields CSVGMWETGELFF.

The V and J genes are TRBV7-9 and TRBJ1-2, with D tentatively TRBD1 (5 bases). Germline assignment: CDR1 SEHNR and CDR2 FQNEAQ (reference sequence). The CDR3 consists of 15 residues. V lost 1 base to trimming and J lost 0 bases, with 9 bases between them. CDR3 sequence reads: CASSLGGAANYGYTF. Here the CDR3 DNA reads TGTGCCAGCAGCTTAGGCGGGGCAGCTAACTATGGCTACACCTTC.

This chain uses TRBV28 with TRBJ1-1; perhaps TRBD1 as D (6 bases). Trimming removed 5 bases from V and 1 base from J, with 11 bases in between. The CDR3 has 14 amino acids. Germline lookup yields CDR1 MDHEN and CDR2 SYDVKM. This CDR3 reads CASSIPRGNTEAFF. As DNA, the CDR3 is TGTGCCAGCAGTATCCCCAGGGGGAACACTGAAGCTTTCTTT. The full variable domain, completed using reference TRBV28 and TRBJ1-1, is DVKVTQSSRYLVKRTGEKVFLECVQDMDHENMFWYRQDPGLGLRLIYFSYDVKMKEKGDIPEGYSVSREKKERFSLILESASTNQTSMYLCASSIPRGNTEAFFGQGTRLTVV.

The chain is built from TRBV5-1 and TRBJ1-5; 7 nucleotides agree with TRBD1. Trimming at V came to 5 bases and at J to 5 bases, leaving 10 bases not matched to a gene. The length of the CDR3 is 15 residues. Germline lookup yields CDR1 SGHRS and CDR2 YFSETQ. CDR3 sequence (DNA): TGCGCCAGCAGTGCCGGGACAGTGGGGGATCAGCCCCAGCATTTT. As protein: CASSAGTVGDQPQHF. The full variable domain, in which reference TRBV5-1 and TRBJ1-5 provide the parts outside the CDR3, is KAGVTQTPRYLIKTRGQQVTLSCSPISGHRSVSWYQQTPGQGLQFLFEYFSETQRNKGNFPGRFSGRQFSNSRSEMNVSTLELGDSALYLCASSAGTVGDQPQHFGDGTRLSIL.

This chain joins TRBV6-4 and TRBJ1-6, with TRBD1 matching 9 bases. Germline trimming cut 3 bases from V and 7 bases from J; bases unmatched to any gene: 4. The CDR3 covers 15 residues. The V gene's germline CDR1 is MRHNA and CDR2 SNTAGT. CDR3: CASSESTGGNSPLHF. The DNA for the CDR3 is TGTGCCAGCAGTGAGTCGACAGGGGGGAATTCACCCCTCCACTTT.

The rearrangement uses TRBV6-5 and TRBJ2-1, with 11 bases identical to TRBD2. J lost 4 bases, V lost 9 bases, and 5 bases had no gene match. This CDR3 comprises 14 residues. Per the germline V gene, CDR1 is MNHEY and CDR2 is SVGAGI. The CDR3 reads CASRLAGHYNEQFF. The CDR3 DNA sequence: TGTGCCAGTAGACTAGCGGGGCATTACAATGAGCAGTTCTTC.

The rearrangement uses TRBV2 and TRBJ2-7; TRBD1 agrees at 7 bases. CDR1 and CDR2 from the germline V gene are SNHLY and FYNNEI. The CDR3 spans 14 residues. J gave up 7 bases and V 5 bases, and 11 bases lay outside the gene matches. The chain's CDR3 is CASSRDRDPREQYF. CDR3 nucleotides: TGTGCCAGCAGTCGAGACAGGGACCCCCGGGAGCAGTACTTC.

The rearrangement joins TRBV29-1 to TRBJ1-1; 8 bases align to TRBD1. The germline gives CDR1 SQVTM, CDR2 ANQGSEA. With 6 bases clipped from V and 5 bases from J, the junction kept 11 bases outside the gene matches. The CDR3 runs to 14 residues. CDR3 protein: CSVDAQGVGTEAFF. CDR3 nucleotide sequence: TGCAGCGTAGACGCACAGGGGGTTGGGACTGAAGCTTTCTTT.

The gene calls are TRBV28 and TRBJ1-1; 9 nucleotides align to TRBD1. CDR3 length: 16 amino acids. CDR1 MDHEN and CDR2 SYDVKM come from the germline V gene. The V and J ends lost 5 bases and 0 bases, in that order; junction bases with no gene match: 7. Here the CDR3 reads CASSPWTGELNTEAFF. As DNA, the CDR3 is TGTGCCAGCAGTCCCTGGACAGGGGAATTGAACACTGAAGCTTTCTTT.

The genes are TRBV2 and TRBJ1-1, with no clear D. Per germline, CDR1 SNHLY and CDR2 FYNNEI. V was pared by 2 bases and J by 2 bases, with 9 bases between. The CDR3 has 14 residues. CDR3 in amino acids: CASSESQVNTEAFF. CDR3 sequence (DNA): TGTGCCAGCAGTGAATCGCAGGTTAACACTGAAGCTTTCTTT.

The rearrangement uses TRBV6-1 and TRBJ1-4; the D is unclear. Germline CDR1 reads MNHNS; CDR2 reads SASEGT. V was shortened by 8 bases and J by 5 bases, with 12 bases between the two germline ends. This CDR3 is 13 amino acids long. The CDR3 loop is CASVSFLNEKLFF. CDR3 nucleotides: TGTGCCAGCGTCTCGTTCCTCAATGAAAAACTGTTTTTT.

The chain couples TRBV28 to TRBJ2-7, with a possible D match to TRBD2 (5 bases). Germline CDR1 MDHEN, CDR2 SYDVKM. CDR3 size: 11 residues. Trimming took off 2 bases at V and 7 bases at J, with 6 bases between the two ends. The CDR3 sequence: CASSLREEQYF. CDR3 DNA: TGTGCCAGCAGTTTAAGGGAGGAGCAGTACTTC.

The CDR3 nucleotides read TGTGCCATCAGTGTTGGAGGGAGGGGCCCCCAAGAGACCCAGTACTTC. Its translation: CAISVGGRGPQETQYF. The chain employs TRBV10-3 and TRBJ2-5, with 7 nucleotides matching TRBD2. Germline loops: CDR1 ENHRY, CDR2 SYGVKD. The CDR3 is made up of 16 amino acids. V trimming: 4 bases; J trimming: 1 base; junction bases outside the gene matches: 9.

The J gene is TRBJ1-2, the V gene TRBV30; weak D call: TRBD1 (5 bases). From germline, CDR1 is GTSNPN and CDR2 SVGIG (reference sequence). Trimming removed 5 bases at V and 8 bases at J, with 12 bases between. The length of the CDR3 is 11 residues. The CDR3 protein is CAWAWGGGYTF. Here the CDR3 DNA reads TGTGCCTGGGCCTGGGGGGGAGGCTACACCTTC.

J is TRBJ2-1 and V is TRBV30, with D unresolved. V lost 1 base and J lost 3, with 4 bases in between. CDR1 and CDR2 (germline): GTSNPN, SVGIG (reference sequence). This CDR3 region has 12 residues. The CDR3 sequence: CAWSGHYNEQFF. For the CDR3, the DNA is TGTGCCTGGAGTGGGCACTACAATGAGCAGTTCTTC.

The chain joins TRBV4-2 to TRBJ1-2; maybe TRBD1 (5 bases). Germline V gene lookup returns CDR1 LGHNA and CDR2 YNFKEQ. This CDR3 has 14 residues. With 0 bases removed from V and 3 bases from J, the gap between germline ends came to 8 bases. The CDR3 DNA reads as TGTGCCAGCAGCCAAGAAGGCAGGGACTATGGCTACACCTTC. Its translation: CASSQEGRDYGYTF.

The rearrangement links TRBV7-8 to TRBJ2-7; 9 bases map to TRBD2. This CDR3 contains 17 residues. The ends lost 4 bases at V and 3 bases at J; junction bases unmatched: 13. Germline values: CDR1 SGHVS, CDR2 FQNEAQ. CDR3 protein: CASSSASSSGTFYEQYF. CDR3 nucleotides: TGTGCCAGCAGCTCCGCCTCATCTAGCGGGACGTTCTACGAGCAGTACTTC.

This chain joins TRBV7-3 and TRBJ2-1; 11 bases are shared with TRBD2. The CDR3 totals 15 residues. CDR1 and CDR2 from the germline V gene are SGHTA and FQGTGA. V lost 5 bases to trimming and J lost 4 bases; unmatched junction nucleotides: 4. The DNA for the CDR3 is TGTGCCAGCAGCCTGACTAGCGGGACATACAATGAGCAGTTCTTC. Its translation is CASSLTSGTYNEQFF.

The rearrangement links TRBV10-3 to TRBJ1-1; possible D gene TRBD1, 6 bases. The V and J ends lost 2 bases and 4 bases respectively, with 17 bases between them. CDR3 length: 16 residues. Germline V gene sequence: CDR1 ENHRY, CDR2 SYGVKD. CDR3 sequence (DNA): TGTGCCATCAGTGAGCGGAGGGGGGCGGGGGGCACTGAAGCTTTCTTT. Its translation: CAISERRGAGGTEAFF.

The V gene is TRBV18, the J gene TRBJ1-2, with D perhaps matching TRBD1 (5 bases). CDR1 and CDR2 from the germline V gene are KGHSH and LQKENI. Trimming pared 3 bases from V and 7 bases from J, leaving 12 bases between. The CDR3 is made up of 13 amino acids. The CDR3 DNA is TGTGCCAGCTCACCTCGGGGGGTACGTGGCTACACCTTC. Its protein is CASSPRGVRGYTF.